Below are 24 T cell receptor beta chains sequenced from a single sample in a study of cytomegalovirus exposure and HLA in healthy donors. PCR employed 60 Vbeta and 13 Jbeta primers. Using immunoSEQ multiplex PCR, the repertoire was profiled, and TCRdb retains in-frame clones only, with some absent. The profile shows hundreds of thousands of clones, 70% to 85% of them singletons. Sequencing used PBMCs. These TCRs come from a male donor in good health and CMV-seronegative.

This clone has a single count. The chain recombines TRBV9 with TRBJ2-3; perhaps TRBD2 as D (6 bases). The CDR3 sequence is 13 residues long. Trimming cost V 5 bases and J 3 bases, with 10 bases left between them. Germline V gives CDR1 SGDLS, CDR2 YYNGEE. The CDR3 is CASRTGLTDTQYF. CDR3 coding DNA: TGTGCCAGCAGGACGGGACTGACAGATACGCAGTATTTT.

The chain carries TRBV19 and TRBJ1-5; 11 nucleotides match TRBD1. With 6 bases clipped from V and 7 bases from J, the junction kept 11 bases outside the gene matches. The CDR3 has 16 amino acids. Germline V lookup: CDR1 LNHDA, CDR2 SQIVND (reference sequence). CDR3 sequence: CASSPGQGAVNQPQHF. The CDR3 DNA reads TGTGCCAGTAGCCCCGGACAGGGGGCCGTCAACCAGCCCCAGCATTTT.

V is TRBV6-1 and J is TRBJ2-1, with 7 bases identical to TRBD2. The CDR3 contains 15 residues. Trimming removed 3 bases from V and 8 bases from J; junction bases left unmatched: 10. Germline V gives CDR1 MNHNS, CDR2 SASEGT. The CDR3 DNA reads TGTGCCAGCAGTGATAAATCGGGACTAATCGATGAGCAGTTCTTC. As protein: CASSDKSGLIDEQFF.

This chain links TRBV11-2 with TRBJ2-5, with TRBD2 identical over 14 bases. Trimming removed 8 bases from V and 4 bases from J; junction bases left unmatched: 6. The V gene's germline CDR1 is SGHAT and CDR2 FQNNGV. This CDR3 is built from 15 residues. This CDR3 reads CASSGLAGVGETQYF. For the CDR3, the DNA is TGTGCCAGCTCGGGACTAGCGGGAGTAGGAGAGACCCAGTACTTC.

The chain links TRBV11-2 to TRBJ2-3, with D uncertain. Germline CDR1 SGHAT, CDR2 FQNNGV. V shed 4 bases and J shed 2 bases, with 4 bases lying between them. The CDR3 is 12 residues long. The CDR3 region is CASSYITDTQYF. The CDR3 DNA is TGTGCCAGCAGCTACATCACAGATACGCAGTATTTT. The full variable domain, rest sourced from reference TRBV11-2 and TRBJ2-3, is EAGVAQSPRYKIIEKRQSVAFWCNPISGHATLYWYQQILGQGPKLLIQFQNNGVVDDSQLPKDRFSAERLKGVDSTLKIQPAKLEDSAVYLCASSYITDTQYFGPGTRLTVL.

The DNA for the CDR3 is TGTGCCAGCAGCTTAGTAAGTGGGAGTCTCTACAATGAGCAGTTCTTC. This translates into CASSLVSGSLYNEQFF. J is TRBJ2-1 and V is TRBV11-2, with D perhaps TRBD2 (5 bases). Deletions cut 1 base from V and 3 bases from J, with 13 bases between. The CDR3 loop spans 16 amino acids. Germline CDR1 SGHAT, CDR2 FQNNGV.

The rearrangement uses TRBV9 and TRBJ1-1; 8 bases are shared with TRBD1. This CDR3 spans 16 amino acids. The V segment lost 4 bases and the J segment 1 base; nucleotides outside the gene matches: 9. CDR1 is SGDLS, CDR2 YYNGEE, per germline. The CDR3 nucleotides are TGTGCCAGCAGCACTGGACAGGGACTTAGGAACACTGAAGCTTTCTTT. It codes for CASSTGQGLRNTEAFF.

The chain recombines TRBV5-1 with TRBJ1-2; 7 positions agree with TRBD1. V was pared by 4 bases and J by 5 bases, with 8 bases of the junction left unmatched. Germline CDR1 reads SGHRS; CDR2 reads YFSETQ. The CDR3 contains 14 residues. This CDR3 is CASSTQGGQYGYTF. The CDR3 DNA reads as TGCGCCAGCAGCACCCAGGGGGGTCAATATGGCTACACCTTC.

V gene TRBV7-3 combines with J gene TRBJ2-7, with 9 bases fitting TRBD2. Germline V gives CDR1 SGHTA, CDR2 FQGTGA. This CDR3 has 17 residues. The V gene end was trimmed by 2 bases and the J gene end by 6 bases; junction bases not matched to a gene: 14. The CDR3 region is CASSLFASSGNSAEQYF. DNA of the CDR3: TGTGCCAGCAGCTTATTCGCCTCTAGCGGGAACTCAGCCGAGCAGTACTTC.

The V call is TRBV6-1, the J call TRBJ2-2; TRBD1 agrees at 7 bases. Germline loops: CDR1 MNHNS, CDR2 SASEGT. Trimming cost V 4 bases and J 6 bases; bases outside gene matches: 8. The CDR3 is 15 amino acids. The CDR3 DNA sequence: TGTGCCAGCAGTGGTATCCTGGGACAGTCCGGGGAGCTGTTTTTT. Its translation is CASSGILGQSGELFF.

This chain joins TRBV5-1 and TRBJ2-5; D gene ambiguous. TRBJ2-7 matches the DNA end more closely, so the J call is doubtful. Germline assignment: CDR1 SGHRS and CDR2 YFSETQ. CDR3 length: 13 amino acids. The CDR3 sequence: CASSLLWFHEQYF. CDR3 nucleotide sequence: TGCGCCAGCAGCTTGTTGTGGTTCCACGAGCAGTACTTC.

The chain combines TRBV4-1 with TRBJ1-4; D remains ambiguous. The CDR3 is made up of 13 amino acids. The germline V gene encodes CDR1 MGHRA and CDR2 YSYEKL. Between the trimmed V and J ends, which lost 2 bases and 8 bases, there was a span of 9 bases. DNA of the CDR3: TGCGCCAGCAGCCAAAATTACGAGGAAAAACTGTTTTTT. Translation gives CASSQNYEEKLFF.

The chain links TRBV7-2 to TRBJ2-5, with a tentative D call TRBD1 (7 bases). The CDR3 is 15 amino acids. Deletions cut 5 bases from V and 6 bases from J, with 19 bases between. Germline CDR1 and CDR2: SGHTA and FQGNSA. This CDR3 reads CASSPRGGGGQTQYF. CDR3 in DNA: TGTGCCAGCAGCCCGAGAGGAGGGGGCGGGCAGACCCAGTACTTC. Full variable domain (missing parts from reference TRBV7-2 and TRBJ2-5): GAGVSQSPSNKVTEKGKDVELRCDPISGHTALYWYRQSLGQGLEFLIYFQGNSAPDKSGLPSDRFSAERTGGSVSTLTIQRTQQEDSAVYLCASSPRGGGGQTQYFGPGTRLLVL.

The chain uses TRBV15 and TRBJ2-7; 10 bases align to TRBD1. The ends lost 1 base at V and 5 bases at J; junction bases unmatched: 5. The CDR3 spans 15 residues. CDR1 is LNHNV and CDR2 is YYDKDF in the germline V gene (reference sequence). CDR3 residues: CATSRVGQGNNEQYF. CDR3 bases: TGTGCCACCAGCAGAGTGGGACAGGGGAACAACGAGCAGTACTTC.

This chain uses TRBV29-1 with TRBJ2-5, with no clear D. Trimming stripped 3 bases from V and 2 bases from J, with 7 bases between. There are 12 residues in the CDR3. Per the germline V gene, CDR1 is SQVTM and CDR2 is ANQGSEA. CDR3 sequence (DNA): TGCAGCGTTGAGGGCAGACAAGAGACCCAGTACTTC. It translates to CSVEGRQETQYF.

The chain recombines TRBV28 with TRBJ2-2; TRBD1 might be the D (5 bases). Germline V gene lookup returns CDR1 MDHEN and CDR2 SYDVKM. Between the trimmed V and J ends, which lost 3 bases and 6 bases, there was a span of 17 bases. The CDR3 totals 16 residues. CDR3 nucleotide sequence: TGTGCCAGCAGTTTGGGCCAGGGAAGTAATCCCGGGGAGCTGTTTTTT. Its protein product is CASSLGQGSNPGELFF.

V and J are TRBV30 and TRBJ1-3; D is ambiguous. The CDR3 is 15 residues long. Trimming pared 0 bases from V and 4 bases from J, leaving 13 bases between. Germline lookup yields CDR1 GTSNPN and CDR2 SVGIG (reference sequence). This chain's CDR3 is CAWSVQPRRGNTIYF. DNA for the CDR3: TGTGCCTGGAGTGTTCAACCTCGGAGGGGAAACACCATATATTTT.

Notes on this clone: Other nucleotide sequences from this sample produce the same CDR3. The CDR3 region has the DNA TGTGCCAGCTCACACACTAATCAACCGGGACAGGGGGCCAATGAGCAGTTCTTC. Translated: CASSHTNQPGQGANEQFF. The rearrangement links TRBV18 to TRBJ2-1; 12 bases map to TRBD1. This CDR3 is 18 amino acids long. Trimming took 4 bases from V and 6 from J; bases not matched to a gene: 13. From germline, CDR1 is KGHSH and CDR2 LQKENI.

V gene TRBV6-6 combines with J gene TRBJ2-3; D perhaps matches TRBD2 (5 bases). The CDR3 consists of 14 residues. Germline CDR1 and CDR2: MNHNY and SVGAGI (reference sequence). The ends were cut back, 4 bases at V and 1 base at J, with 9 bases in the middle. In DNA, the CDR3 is TGTGCCAGCAGTTTCGGGGTCGGCACAGATACGCAGTATTTT. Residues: CASSFGVGTDTQYF.

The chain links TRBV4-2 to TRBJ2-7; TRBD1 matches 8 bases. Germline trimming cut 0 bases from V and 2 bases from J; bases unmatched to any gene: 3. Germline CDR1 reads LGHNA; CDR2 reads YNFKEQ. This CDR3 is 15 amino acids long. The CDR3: CASSQERTGTYEQYF. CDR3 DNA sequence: TGTGCCAGCAGCCAAGAACGGACAGGGACCTACGAGCAGTACTTC.

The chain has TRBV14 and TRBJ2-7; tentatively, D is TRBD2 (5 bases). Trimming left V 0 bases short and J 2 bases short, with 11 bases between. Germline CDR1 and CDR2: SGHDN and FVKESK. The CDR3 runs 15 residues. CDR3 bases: TGTGCCAGCAGCCAAGATCCGAACGGGGCCTACGAGCAGTACTTC. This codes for CASSQDPNGAYEQYF.

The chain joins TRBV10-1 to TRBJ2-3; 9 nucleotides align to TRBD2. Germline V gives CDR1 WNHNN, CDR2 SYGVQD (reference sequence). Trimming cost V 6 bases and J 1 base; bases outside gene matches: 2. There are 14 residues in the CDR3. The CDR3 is CASSVAGGTDTQYF. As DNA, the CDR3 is TGCGCCAGCAGCGTAGCGGGAGGCACAGATACGCAGTATTTT.

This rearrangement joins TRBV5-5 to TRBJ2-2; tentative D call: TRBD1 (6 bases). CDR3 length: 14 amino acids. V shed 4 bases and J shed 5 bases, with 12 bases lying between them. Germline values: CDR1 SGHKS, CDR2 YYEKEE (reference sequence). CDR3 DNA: TGTGCCAGCAGCACCACAACAGGGACCGGGGAGCTGTTTTTT. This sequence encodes CASSTTTGTGELFF.

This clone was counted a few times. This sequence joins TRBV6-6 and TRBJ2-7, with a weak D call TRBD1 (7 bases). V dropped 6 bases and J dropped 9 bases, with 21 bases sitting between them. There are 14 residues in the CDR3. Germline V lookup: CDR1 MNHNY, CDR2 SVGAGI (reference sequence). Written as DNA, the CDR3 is TGTGCCAGCAGGAGGGAGGACAGGAGCTTCGTGCAGTACTTC. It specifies CASRREDRSFVQYF.